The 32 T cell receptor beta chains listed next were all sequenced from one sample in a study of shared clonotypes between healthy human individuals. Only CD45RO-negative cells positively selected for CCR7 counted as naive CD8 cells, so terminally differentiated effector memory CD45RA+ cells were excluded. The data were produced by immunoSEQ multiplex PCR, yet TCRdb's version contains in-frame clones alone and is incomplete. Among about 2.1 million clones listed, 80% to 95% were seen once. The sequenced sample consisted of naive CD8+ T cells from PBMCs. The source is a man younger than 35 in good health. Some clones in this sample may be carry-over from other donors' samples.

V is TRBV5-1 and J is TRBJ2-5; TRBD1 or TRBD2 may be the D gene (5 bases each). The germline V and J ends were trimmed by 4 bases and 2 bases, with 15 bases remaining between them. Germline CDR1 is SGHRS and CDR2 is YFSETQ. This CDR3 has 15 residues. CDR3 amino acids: CASSPRDRYQETQYF. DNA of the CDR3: TGCGCCAGCAGCCCCCGGGACCGTTATCAAGAGACCCAGTACTTC. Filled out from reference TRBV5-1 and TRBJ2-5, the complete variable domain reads KAGVTQTPRYLIKTRGQQVTLSCSPISGHRSVSWYQQTPGQGLQFLFEYFSETQRNKGNFPGRFSGRQFSNSRSEMNVSTLELGDSALYLCASSPRDRYQETQYFGPGTRLLVL.

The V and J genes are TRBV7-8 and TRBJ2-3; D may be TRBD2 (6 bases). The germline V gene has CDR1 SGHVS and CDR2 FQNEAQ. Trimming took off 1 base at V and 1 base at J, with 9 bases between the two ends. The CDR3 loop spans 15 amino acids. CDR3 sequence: CASSLGGARTDTQYF. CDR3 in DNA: TGTGCCAGCAGCTTAGGCGGGGCACGCACAGATACGCAGTATTTT.

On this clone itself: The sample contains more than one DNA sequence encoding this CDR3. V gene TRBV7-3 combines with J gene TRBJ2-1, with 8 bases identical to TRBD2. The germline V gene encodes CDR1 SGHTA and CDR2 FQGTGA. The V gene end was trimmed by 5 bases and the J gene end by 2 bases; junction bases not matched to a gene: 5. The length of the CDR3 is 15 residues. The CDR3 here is CASSPLAGPYNEQFF. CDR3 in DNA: TGTGCCAGCAGCCCCCTAGCGGGTCCCTACAATGAGCAGTTCTTC.

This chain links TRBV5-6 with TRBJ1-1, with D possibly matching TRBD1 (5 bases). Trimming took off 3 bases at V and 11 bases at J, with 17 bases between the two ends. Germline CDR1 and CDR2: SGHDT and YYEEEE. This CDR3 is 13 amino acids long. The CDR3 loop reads CASSSSGPLGAFF. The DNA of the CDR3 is TGTGCCAGCAGCTCCTCGGGACCATTAGGGGCTTTCTTT.

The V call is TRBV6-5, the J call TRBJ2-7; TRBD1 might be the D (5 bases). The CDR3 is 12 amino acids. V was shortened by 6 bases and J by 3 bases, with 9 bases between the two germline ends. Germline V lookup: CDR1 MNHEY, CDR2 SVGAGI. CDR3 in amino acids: CASSETDYEQYF. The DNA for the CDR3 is TGTGCCAGCAGCGAGACAGACTACGAGCAGTACTTC.

The CDR3 region has the DNA TGTGCCAGCAGCCCACGCAGCGGGACCGCTAACAATGAGCAGTTCTTC. Translating it yields CASSPRSGTANNEQFF. This rearrangement joins TRBV9 to TRBJ2-1; 7 positions match TRBD2. Trimming at V came to 4 bases and at J to 5 bases, leaving 12 bases not matched to a gene. The CDR3 extends over 16 amino acids. The V gene's germline CDR1 is SGDLS and CDR2 YYNGEE.

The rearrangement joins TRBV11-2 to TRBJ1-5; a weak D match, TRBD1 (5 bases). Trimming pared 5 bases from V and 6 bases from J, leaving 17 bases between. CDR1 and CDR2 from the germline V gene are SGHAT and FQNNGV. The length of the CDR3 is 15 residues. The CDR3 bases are TGTGCCAGCAGCCAGGACCTGGGGGTGGGTCAGCCCCAGCATTTT. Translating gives CASSQDLGVGQPQHF.

The CDR3, as DNA: TGTGCCAGCAGCCCGGTTAGGGGAAGGAACACCGGGGAGCTGTTTTTT. Amino acids: CASSPVRGRNTGELFF. The chain has TRBV7-9 and TRBJ2-2; D might be TRBD1 (5 bases). Germline V lookup: CDR1 SEHNR, CDR2 FQNEAQ (reference sequence). CDR3 size: 16 residues. V was pared by 5 bases and J by 1 base, with 14 bases between.

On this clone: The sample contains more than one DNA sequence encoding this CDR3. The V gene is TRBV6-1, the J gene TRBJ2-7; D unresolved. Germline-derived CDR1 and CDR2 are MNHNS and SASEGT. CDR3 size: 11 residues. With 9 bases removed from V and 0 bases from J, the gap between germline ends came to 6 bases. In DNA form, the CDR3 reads TGTGCCAGTAGGTACTCCTACGAGCAGTACTTC. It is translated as CASRYSYEQYF.

CDR3 nucleotides: TGTGCCAGCAGCGGATATTCAGGGTTCCATGGCTACACCTTC. Its translation is CASSGYSGFHGYTF. This chain joins TRBV9 and TRBJ1-2; tentatively, D is TRBD1 (5 bases). The CDR3 spans 14 residues. The germline V gene has CDR1 SGDLS and CDR2 YYNGEE. Trimming left V 3 bases short and J 6 bases short, with 15 bases between.

This chain's CDR3 is CASSLGTSPISEAFF. The CDR3 DNA reads as TGTGCCAGCAGTTTAGGGACCTCACCAATTTCTGAAGCTTTCTTT. V is TRBV28 and J is TRBJ1-1, with D perhaps matching TRBD1 (5 bases). Germline lookup yields CDR1 MDHEN and CDR2 SYDVKM. This CDR3 region has 15 residues. The V gene lost 2 bases and the J gene lost 6 bases, with 16 bases spanning the gap. Supplemented by reference TRBV28 and TRBJ1-1, the full variable domain reads DVKVTQSSRYLVKRTGEKVFLECVQDMDHENMFWYRQDPGLGLRLIYFSYDVKMKEKGDIPEGYSVSREKKERFSLILESASTNQTSMYLCASSLGTSPISEAFFGQGTRLTVV.

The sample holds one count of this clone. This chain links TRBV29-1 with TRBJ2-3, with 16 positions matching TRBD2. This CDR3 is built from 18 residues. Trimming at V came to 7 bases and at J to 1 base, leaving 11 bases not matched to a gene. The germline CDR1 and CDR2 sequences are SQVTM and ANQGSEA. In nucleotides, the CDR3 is TGCAGCGCATCGGGACTAGCGGGAGGGCCTATCGGCACAGATACGCAGTATTTT. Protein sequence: CSASGLAGGPIGTDTQYF.

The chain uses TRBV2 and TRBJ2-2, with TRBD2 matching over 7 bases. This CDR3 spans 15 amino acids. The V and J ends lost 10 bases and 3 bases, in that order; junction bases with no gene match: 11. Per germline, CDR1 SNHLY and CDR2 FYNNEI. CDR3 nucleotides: TGTGCCACCTCGGAGAGGGAGGGCGACACCGGGGAGCTGTTTTTT. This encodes CATSEREGDTGELFF.

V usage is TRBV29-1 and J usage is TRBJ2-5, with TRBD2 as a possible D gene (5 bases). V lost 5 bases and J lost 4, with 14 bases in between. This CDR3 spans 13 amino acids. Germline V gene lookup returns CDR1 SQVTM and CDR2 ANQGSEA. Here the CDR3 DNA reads TGCAGCGTTCGCGGTATCGGAGGAGAGACCCAGTACTTC. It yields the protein CSVRGIGGETQYF.

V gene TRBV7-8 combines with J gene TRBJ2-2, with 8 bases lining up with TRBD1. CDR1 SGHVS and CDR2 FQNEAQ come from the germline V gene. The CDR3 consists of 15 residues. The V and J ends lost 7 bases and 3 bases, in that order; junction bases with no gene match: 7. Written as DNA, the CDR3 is TGTGCCAGCAACCTCAGGGGGCTCTACACCGGGGAGCTGTTTTTT. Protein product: CASNLRGLYTGELFF.

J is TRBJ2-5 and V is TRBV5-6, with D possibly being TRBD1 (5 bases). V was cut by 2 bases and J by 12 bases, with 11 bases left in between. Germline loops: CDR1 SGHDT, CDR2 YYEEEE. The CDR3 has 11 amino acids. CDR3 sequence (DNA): TGTGCCAGCAGCTTTGGGGCCGGAAAGTACTTC. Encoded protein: CASSFGAGKYF.

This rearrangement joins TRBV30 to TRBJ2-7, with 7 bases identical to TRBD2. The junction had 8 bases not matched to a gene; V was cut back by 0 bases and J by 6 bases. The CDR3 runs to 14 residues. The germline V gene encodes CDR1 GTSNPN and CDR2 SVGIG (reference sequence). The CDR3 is CAWSVGGRRFEQYF. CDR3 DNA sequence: TGTGCCTGGAGTGTGGGCGGGAGACGGTTCGAGCAGTACTTC.

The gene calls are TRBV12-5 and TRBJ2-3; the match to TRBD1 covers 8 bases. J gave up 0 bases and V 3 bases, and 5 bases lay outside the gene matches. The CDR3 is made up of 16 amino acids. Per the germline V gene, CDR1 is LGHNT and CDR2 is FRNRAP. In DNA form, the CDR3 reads TGTGCTAGTGGTTTAACAGGGGGTTGTAGCACAGATACGCAGTATTTT. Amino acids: CASGLTGGCSTDTQYF.

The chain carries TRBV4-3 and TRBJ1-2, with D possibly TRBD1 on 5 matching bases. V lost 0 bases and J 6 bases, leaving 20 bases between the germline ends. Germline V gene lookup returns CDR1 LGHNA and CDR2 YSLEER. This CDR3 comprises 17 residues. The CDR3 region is CASSQDMVTGDWNGYTF. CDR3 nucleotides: TGCGCCAGCAGCCAAGATATGGTAACAGGTGATTGGAATGGCTACACCTTC.

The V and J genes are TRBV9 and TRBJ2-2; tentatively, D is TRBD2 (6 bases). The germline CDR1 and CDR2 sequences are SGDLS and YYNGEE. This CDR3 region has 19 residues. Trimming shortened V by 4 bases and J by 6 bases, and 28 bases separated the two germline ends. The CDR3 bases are TGTGCCAGCAGCCCAATCCCCGAGGGTGGAACTAGCAGGTCCGGGGAGCTGTTTTTT. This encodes CASSPIPEGGTSRSGELFF.

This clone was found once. Written as DNA, the CDR3 is TGTGCCAGCAGGACTGCAGTGGGGCTTTGGAATGAGCAGTTCTTC. Residues: CASRTAVGLWNEQFF. V usage is TRBV7-2 and J usage is TRBJ2-1, with D tentatively TRBD1 (5 bases). V lost 6 bases and J lost 7, with 19 bases in between. This CDR3 contains 15 residues. Germline V gene data show CDR1 as SGHTA and CDR2 as FQGNSA.

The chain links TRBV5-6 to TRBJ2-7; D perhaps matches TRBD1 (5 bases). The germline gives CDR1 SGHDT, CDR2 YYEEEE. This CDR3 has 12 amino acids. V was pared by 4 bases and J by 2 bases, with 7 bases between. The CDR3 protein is CASSGAAYEQYF. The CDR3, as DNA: TGTGCCAGCAGCGGGGCGGCCTACGAGCAGTACTTC.

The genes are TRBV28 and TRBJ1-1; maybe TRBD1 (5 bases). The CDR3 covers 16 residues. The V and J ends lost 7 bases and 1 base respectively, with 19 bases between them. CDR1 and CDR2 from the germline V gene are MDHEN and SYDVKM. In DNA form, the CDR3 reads TGTGCCAGCACCCTCTACCAGACAGAGACGAACACTGAAGCTTTCTTT. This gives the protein CASTLYQTETNTEAFF.

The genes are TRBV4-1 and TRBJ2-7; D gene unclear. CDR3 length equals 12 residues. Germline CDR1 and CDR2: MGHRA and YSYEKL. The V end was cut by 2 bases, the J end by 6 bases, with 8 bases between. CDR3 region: CASSQISSEQYF. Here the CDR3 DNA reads TGCGCCAGCAGCCAAATAAGCTCCGAGCAGTACTTC.

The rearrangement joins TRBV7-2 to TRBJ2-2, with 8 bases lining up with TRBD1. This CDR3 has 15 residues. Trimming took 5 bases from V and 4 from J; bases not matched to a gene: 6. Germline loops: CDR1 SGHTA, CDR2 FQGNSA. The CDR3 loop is CASSINRGSTGELFF. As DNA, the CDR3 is TGTGCCAGCAGCATAAACAGGGGGAGCACCGGGGAGCTGTTTTTT.

In DNA, the CDR3 is TGCAGCGTTGAAGAGGGAGGGCTGACTGAAGCTTTCTTT. Translating gives CSVEEGGLTEAFF. The genes are TRBV29-1 and TRBJ1-1; D not certain. Trimming left V 0 bases short and J 5 bases short, with 10 bases between. The CDR3 covers 13 residues. Germline V gives CDR1 SQVTM, CDR2 ANQGSEA.

For the CDR3, the DNA is TGTGCCAGCTCGACAGAGAACTACAATGAGCAGTTCTTC. Amino acid sequence: CASSTENYNEQFF. The V gene is TRBV27, the J gene TRBJ2-1; tentative D call: TRBD1 (5 bases). Germline CDR1 is MNHEY and CDR2 is SMNVEV (reference sequence). CDR3 length: 13 residues. Trimming cost V 8 bases and J 3 bases, with 11 bases left between them.

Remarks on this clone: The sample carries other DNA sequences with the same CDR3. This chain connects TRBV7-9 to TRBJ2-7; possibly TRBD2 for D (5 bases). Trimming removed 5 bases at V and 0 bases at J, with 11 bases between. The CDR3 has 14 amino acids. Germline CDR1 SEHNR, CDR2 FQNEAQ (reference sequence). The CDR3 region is CASSQTGSSYEQYF. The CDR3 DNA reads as TGTGCCAGCAGCCAGACGGGGAGCTCCTACGAGCAGTACTTC.

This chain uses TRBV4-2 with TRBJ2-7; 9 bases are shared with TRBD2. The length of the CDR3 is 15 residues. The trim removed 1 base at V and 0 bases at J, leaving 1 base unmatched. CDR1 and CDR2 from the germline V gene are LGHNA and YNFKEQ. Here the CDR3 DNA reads TGTGCCAGCAGCCAAGGGACTAGCGTCTCCTACGAGCAGTACTTC. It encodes CASSQGTSVSYEQYF.

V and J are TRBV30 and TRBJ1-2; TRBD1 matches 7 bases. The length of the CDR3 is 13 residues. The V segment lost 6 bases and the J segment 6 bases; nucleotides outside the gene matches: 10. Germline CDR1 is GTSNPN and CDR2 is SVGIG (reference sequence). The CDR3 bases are TGTGCCTGCCACCAACAGGGGACTAATGGCTACACCTTC. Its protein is CACHQQGTNGYTF.

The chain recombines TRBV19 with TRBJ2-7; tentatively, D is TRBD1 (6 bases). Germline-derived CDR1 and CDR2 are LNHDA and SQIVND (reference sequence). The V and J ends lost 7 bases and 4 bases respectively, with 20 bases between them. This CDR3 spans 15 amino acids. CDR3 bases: TGTGCCAGTAAGACAGGAGCCTCCAGAGATTACGAGCAGTACTTC. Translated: CASKTGASRDYEQYF. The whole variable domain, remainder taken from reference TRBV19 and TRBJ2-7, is DGGITQSPKYLFRKEGQNVTLSCEQNLNHDAMYWYRQDPGQGLRLIYYSQIVNDFQKGDIAEGYSVSREKKESFPLTVTSAQKNPTAFYLCASKTGASRDYEQYFGPGTRLTVT.

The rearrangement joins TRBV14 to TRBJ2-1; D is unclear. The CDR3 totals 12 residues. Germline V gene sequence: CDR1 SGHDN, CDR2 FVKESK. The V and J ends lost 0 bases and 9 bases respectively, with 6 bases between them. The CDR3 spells CASSQDLLEQFF. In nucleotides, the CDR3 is TGTGCCAGCAGCCAAGATCTCCTTGAGCAGTTCTTC.